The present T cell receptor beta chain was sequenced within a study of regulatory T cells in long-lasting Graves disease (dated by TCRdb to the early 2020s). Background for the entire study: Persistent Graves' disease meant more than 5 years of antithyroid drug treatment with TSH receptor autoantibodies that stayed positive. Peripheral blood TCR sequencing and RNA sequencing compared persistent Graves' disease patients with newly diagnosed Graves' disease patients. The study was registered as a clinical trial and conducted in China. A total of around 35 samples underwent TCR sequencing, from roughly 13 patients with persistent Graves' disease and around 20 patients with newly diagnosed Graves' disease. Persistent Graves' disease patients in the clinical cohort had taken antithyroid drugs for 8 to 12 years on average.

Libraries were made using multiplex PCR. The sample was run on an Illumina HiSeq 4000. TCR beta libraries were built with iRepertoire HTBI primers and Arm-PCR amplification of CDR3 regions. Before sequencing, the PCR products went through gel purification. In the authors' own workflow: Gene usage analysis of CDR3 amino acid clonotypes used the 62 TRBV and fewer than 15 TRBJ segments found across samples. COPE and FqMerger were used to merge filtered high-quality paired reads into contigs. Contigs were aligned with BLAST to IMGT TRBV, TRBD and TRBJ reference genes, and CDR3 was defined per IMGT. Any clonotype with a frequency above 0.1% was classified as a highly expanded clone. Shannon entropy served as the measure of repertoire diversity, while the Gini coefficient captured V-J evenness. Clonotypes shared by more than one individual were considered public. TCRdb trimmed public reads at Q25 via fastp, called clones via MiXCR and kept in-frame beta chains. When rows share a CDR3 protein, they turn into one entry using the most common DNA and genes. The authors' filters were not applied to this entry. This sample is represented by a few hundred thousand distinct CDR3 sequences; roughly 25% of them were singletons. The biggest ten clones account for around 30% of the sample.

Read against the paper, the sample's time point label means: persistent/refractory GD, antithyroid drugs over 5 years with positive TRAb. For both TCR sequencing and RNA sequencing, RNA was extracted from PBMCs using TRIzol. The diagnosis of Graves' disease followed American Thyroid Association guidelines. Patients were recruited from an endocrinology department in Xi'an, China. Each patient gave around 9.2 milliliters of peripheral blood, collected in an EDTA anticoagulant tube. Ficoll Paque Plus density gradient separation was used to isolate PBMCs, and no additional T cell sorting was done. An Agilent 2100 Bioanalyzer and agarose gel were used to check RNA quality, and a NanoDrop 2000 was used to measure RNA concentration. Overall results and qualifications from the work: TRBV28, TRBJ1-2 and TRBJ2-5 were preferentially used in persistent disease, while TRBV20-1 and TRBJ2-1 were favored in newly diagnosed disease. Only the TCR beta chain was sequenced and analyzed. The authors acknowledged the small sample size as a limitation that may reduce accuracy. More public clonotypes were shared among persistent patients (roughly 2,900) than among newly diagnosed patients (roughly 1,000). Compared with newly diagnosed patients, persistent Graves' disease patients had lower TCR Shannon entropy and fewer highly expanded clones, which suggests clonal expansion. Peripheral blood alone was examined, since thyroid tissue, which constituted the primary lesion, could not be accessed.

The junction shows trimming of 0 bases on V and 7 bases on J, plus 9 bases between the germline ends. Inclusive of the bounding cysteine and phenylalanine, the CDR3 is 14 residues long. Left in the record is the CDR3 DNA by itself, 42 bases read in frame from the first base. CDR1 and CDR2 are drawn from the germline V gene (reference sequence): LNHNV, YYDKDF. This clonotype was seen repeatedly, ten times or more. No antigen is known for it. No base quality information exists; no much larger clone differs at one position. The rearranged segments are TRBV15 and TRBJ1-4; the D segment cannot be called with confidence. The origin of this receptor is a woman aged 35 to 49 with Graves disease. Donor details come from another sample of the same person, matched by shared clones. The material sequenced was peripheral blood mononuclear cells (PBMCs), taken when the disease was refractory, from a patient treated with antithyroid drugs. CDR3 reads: CATSRDLNLEKLFF. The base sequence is TGTGCCACCAGCAGAGATCTTAACCTTGAAAAACTGTTTTTT.